These T cell receptor beta chains were read from a single sample in a study of control samples from healthy donors and cancer patients. TCRdb's copy holds only in-frame clones and misses some; the assay was immunoSEQ multiplex PCR. The table has about 170,000 clones, almost 90% seen once; the top ten hold 4.9%. Sequenced input: blood. These receptors all come from a woman aged 25 to 39 in good health. CDR3s include the opening cysteine and the closing phenylalanine or tryptophan. A D gene is named only where the DNA matches it firmly. Some rows have no size entry. The others give once, few or many, or a class for an expanded clone.

J gene: TRBJ1-3
D gene: .
clone size: .
V gene: TRBV6-5
CDR3 DNA: TGTGCCAGCAGAACAAGTATCGCTGGAAACACCATATATTTT
CDR3 protein: CASRTSIAGNTIYF

J gene: TRBJ1-1
D gene: .
clone size: .
V gene: TRBV30
CDR3 DNA: TGTGCCTGGGGTCGGGGCTATGAAGCTTTCTTT
CDR3 protein: CAWGRGYEAFF

J gene: TRBJ1-2
D gene: .
clone size: few
V gene: TRBV2
CDR3 DNA: TGTGCCAGCAGTAAAGACAGGAGGGATGACTACACCTTC
CDR3 protein: CASSKDRRDDYTF

J gene: TRBJ1-1
D gene: .
clone size: .
V gene: TRBV3-1/TRBV3-2
CDR3 DNA: TGTGCCAGCAGCCATACCGGGACTCGGGCTTTCTTT
CDR3 protein: CASSHTGTRAFF

J gene: TRBJ1-5
D gene: .
clone size: .
V gene: TRBV25-1
CDR3 DNA: TGTGCCAGCAGTGAAATGAGGGGGGACAATCAGCCCCAGCATTTT
CDR3 protein: CASSEMRGDNQPQHF

J gene: TRBJ1-2
D gene: .
clone size: .
V gene: TRBV18
CDR3 DNA: TGTGCCAGCTCCCAAACCGATACCCCTCCGGACAGTGGGGGCTATGGCTACACCTTC
CDR3 protein: CASSQTDTPPDSGGYGYTF

J gene: TRBJ1-2
D gene: .
clone size: once
V gene: TRBV9
CDR3 DNA: TGTGCCAGCAGCGTACCGGGGTCTGGCTACACCTTC
CDR3 protein: CASSVPGSGYTF

J gene: TRBJ2-3
D gene: TRBD2
clone size: .
V gene: TRBV9
CDR3 DNA: TGTGCCAGCAGCCCTCTGATGGGACTAGCGGGCACAGATACGCAGTATTTT
CDR3 protein: CASSPLMGLAGTDTQYF

J gene: TRBJ1-1
D gene: .
clone size: .
V gene: TRBV5-8
CDR3 DNA: TGTGCCAGCAGCCTCTTAAGAGCTTTCTTT
CDR3 protein: CASSLLRAFF

J gene: TRBJ2-2
D gene: .
clone size: .
V gene: TRBV5-1
CDR3 DNA: TGCGCCAGCAGGTCGGGGAACACCGGGGAGCTGTTTTTT
CDR3 protein: CASRSGNTGELFF

J gene: TRBJ2-3
D gene: TRBD2
clone size: .
V gene: TRBV6-4
CDR3 DNA: TGTGCCAGCAGTGCTAGCGGGGGGTATTGGAGCACAGATACGCAGTATTTT
CDR3 protein: CASSASGGYWSTDTQYF

J gene: TRBJ2-7
D gene: TRBD1
clone size: .
V gene: TRBV5-6
CDR3 DNA: TGTGCCAGCAGCTTGGGCCCAGGGGGCGCCACCTACGAGCAGTACTTC
CDR3 protein: CASSLGPGGATYEQYF

J gene: TRBJ1-1
D gene: .
clone size: .
V gene: TRBV14
CDR3 DNA: TGTGCCAGCAGCCAAGGTTGGCCAGGGGCGCAGGCCGTCTGGACTGAAGCTTTCTTT
CDR3 protein: CASSQGWPGAQAVWTEAFF

J gene: TRBJ2-1
D gene: .
clone size: .
V gene: TRBV29-1
CDR3 DNA: TGCAGCGTTGCCGGGCCCCGCGATGAGCAGTTCTTC
CDR3 protein: CSVAGPRDEQFF

J gene: TRBJ1-6
D gene: .
clone size: .
V gene: TRBV11-2
CDR3 DNA: TGTGCCAGCAGCTTAGCCGGAGCGGATTCACCCCTCCACTTT
CDR3 protein: CASSLAGADSPLHF

J gene: TRBJ1-1
D gene: .
clone size: .
V gene: TRBV19
CDR3 DNA: TGTGCCAGTAGTATCGGTGCAGGGTGGACTGAAGCTTTCTTT
CDR3 protein: CASSIGAGWTEAFF

J gene: TRBJ1-5
D gene: .
clone size: .
V gene: TRBV5-4
CDR3 DNA: TGTGCCAGCAGCCCAAGCCCAGGTAACAATCAGCCCCAGCATTTT
CDR3 protein: CASSPSPGNNQPQHF